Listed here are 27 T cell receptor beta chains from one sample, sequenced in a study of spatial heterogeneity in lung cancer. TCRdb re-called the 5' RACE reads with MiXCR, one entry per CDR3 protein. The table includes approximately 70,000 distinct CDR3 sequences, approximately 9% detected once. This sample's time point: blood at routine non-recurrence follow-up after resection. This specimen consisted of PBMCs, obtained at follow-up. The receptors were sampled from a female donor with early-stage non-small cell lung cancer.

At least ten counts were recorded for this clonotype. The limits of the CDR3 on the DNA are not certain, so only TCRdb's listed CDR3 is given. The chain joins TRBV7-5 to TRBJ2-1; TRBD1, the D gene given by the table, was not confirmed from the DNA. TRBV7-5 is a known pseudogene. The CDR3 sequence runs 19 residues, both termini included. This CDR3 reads CISVPEATGQKLRINEQFF.

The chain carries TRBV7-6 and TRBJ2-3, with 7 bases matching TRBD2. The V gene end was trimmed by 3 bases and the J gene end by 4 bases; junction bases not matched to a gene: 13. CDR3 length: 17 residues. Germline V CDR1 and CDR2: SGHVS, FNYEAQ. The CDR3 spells CASSFPLADTLADTQYF. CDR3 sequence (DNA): TGTGCCAGCAGCTTCCCCCTAGCGGATACTCTCGCAGATACGCAGTATTTT.

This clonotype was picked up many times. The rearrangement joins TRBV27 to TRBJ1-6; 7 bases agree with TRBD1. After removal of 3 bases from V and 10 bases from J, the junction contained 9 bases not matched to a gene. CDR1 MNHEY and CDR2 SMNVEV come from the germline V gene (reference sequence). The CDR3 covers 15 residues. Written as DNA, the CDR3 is TGTGCCAGCAGTTTGAACAGGGGTTTAGGGTCACCCCTCCACTTT. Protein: CASSLNRGLGSPLHF.

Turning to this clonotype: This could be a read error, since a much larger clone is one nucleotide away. CDR3 DNA sequence: TGTGTCAGCAGCTTAGCAGGAGCCCATAACTATGGCTACACCTTC. Encoded protein: CVSSLAGAHNYGYTF. V is TRBV7-9 and J is TRBJ1-2; the D is unclear. Germline assignment: CDR1 SEHNR and CDR2 FQNEAQ (reference sequence). CDR3 length: 15 residues.

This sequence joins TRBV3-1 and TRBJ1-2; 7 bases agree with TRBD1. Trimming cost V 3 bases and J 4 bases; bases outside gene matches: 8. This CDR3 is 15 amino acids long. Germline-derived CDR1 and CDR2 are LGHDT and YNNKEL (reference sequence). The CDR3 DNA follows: TGTGCCAGCAGCCAGGCATACAGGGGCTTCTATGGCTACACCTTC. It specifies CASSQAYRGFYGYTF.

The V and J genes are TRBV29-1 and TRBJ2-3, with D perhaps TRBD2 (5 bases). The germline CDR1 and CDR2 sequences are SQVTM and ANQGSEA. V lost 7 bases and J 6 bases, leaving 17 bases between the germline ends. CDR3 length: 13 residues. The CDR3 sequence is CSAMEELRDTQYF. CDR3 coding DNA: TGCAGCGCAATGGAGGAGTTAAGGGATACGCAGTATTTT.

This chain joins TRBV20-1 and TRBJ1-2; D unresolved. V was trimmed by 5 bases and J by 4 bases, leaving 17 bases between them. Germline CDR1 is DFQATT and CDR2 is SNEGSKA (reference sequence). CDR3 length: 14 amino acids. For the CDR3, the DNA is TGCAGTGCTCCGCCAAGGACGGATTTCTATGGCTACACCTTC. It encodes CSAPPRTDFYGYTF.

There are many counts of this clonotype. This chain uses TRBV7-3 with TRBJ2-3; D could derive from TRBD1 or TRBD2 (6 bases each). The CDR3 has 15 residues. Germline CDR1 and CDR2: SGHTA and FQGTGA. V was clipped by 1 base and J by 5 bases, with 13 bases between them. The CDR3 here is CASSLNSGGRDTQYF. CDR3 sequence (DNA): TGTGCCAGCAGCTTAAATTCCGGGGGCAGAGATACGCAGTATTTT.

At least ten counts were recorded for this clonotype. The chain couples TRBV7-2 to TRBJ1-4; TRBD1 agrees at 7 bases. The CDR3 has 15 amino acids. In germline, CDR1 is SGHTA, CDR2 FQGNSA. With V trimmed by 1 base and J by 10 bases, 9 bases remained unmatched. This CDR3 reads CASSLVAGGEGKLFF. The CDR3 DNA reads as TGTGCCAGCAGCTTAGTGGCAGGGGGTGAGGGAAAACTGTTTTTT.

This chain's CDR3 is CASSLTGSEAFF. The CDR3 coding sequence is TGCGCCAGCAGCTTGACAGGCTCAGAAGCTTTCTTT. The chain links TRBV5-1 to TRBJ1-1, with D possibly matching TRBD1 (5 bases). The CDR3 extends over 12 amino acids. V lost 1 base and J 8 bases, leaving 9 bases between the germline ends. Germline V lookup: CDR1 SGHRS, CDR2 YFSETQ.

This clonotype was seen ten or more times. The CDR3 DNA reads TGTGCCAGCAGCCTATCTGCGAGCACAGATACGCAGTATTTT. Translating gives CASSLSASTDTQYF. This chain joins TRBV3-1 and TRBJ2-3; D unclear. The germline V and J ends were trimmed by 4 bases and 0 bases, with 8 bases remaining between them. The CDR3 runs 14 residues. Per germline, CDR1 LGHDT and CDR2 YNNKEL (reference sequence).

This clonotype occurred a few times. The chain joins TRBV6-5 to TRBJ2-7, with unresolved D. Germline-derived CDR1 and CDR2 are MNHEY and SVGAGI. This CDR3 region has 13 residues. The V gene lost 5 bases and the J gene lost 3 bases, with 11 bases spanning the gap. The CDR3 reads CASSPTPYYEQYF. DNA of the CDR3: TGTGCCAGCAGTCCGACCCCCTACTACGAGCAGTACTTC.

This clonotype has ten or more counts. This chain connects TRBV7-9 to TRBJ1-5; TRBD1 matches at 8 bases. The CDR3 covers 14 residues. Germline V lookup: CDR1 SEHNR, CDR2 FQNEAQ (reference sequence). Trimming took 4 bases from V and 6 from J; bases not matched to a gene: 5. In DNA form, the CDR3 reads TGTGCCAGCAGCTCTGGACAGGGAATTCAGCCCCAGCATTTT. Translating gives CASSSGQGIQPQHF.

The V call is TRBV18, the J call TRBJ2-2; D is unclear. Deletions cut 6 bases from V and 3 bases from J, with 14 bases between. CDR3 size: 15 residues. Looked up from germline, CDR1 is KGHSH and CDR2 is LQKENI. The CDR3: CASSPAVGDTGELFF. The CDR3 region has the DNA TGTGCCAGCTCCCCCGCAGTTGGGGACACCGGGGAGCTGTTTTTT. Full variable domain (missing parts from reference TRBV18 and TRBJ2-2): NAGVMQNPRHLVRRRGQEARLRCSPMKGHSHVYWYRQLPEEGLKFMVYLQKENIIDESGMPKERFSAEFPKEGPSILRIQQVVRGDSAAYFCASSPAVGDTGELFFGEGSRLTVL.

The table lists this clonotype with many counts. The CDR3 is CASSEAGRGYGYTF. The CDR3 coding sequence is TGTGCCAGCAGTGAAGCGGGGAGGGGCTATGGCTACACCTTC. This chain links TRBV6-1 with TRBJ1-2; TRBD1 might be the D (5 bases). Germline loops: CDR1 MNHNS, CDR2 SASEGT. Trimming took 0 bases from V and 4 from J, leaving 9 bases between them. CDR3 length: 14 amino acids.

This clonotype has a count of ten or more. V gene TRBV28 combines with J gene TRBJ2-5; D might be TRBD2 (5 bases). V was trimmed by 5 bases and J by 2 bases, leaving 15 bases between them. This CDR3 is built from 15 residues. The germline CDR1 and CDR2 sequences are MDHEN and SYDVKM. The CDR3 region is CASSLLSAEQETQYF. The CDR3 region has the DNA TGTGCCAGCAGTCTACTGTCAGCGGAACAAGAGACCCAGTACTTC.

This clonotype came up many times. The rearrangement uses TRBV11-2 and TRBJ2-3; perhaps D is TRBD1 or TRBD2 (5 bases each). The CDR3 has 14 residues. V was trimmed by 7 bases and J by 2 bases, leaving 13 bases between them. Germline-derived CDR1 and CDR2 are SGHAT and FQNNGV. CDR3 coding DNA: TGTGCCAGCAATACCCCGGGGCTCACAGATACGCAGTATTTT. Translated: CASNTPGLTDTQYF.

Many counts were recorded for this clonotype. CDR3 in DNA: TGCGCCAGCAGAAATCTTGGACAAACCTACGAGCAGTACTTC. Residues: CASRNLGQTYEQYF. The chain employs TRBV5-1 and TRBJ2-7, with D perhaps matching TRBD1 (5 bases). CDR3 length: 14 amino acids. Trimming stripped 5 bases from V and 2 bases from J, with 14 bases between. Germline V gives CDR1 SGHRS, CDR2 YFSETQ. Full variable domain (rest looked up from reference TRBV5-1 and TRBJ2-7): KAGVTQTPRYLIKTRGQQVTLSCSPISGHRSVSWYQQTPGQGLQFLFEYFSETQRNKGNFPGRFSGRQFSNSRSEMNVSTLELGDSALYLCASRNLGQTYEQYFGPGTRLTVT.

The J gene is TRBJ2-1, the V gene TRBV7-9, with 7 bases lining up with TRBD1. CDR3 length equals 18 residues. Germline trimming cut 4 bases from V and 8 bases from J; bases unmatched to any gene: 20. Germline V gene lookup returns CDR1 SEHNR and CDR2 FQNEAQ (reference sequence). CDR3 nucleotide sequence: TGTGCCAGCAGCTACCCAATGAAGGGGGCTACCGGCCCTGATGAGCAGTTCTTC. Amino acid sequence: CASSYPMKGATGPDEQFF.

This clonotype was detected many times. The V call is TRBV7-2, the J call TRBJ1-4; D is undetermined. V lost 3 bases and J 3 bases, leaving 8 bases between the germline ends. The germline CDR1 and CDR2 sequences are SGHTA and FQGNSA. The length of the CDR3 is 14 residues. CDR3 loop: CASSFNGANEKLFF. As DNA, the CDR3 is TGTGCCAGCAGCTTTAATGGGGCTAATGAAAAACTGTTTTTT.

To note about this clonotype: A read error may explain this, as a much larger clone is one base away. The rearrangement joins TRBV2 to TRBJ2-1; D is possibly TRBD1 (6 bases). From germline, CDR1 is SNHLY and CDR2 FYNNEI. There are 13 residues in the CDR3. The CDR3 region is CGSSTGFYNEQFF. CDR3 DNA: TGTGGCAGCAGTACAGGGTTCTACAATGAGCAGTTCTTC.

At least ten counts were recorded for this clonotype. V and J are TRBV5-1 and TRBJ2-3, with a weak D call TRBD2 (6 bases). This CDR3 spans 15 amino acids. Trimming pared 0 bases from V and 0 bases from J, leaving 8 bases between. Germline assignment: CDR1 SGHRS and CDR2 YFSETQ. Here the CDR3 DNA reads TGCGCCAGCAGCTTGGCTGCGGGGAGCACAGATACGCAGTATTTT. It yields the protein CASSLAAGSTDTQYF.

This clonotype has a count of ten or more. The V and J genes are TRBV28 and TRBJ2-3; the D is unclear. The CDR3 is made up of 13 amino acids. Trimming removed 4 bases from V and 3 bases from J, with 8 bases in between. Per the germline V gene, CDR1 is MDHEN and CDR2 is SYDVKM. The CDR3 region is CASSSAETDTQYF. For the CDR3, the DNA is TGTGCCAGCAGTTCGGCAGAGACAGATACGCAGTATTTT. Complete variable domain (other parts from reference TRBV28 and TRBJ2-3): DVKVTQSSRYLVKRTGEKVFLECVQDMDHENMFWYRQDPGLGLRLIYFSYDVKMKEKGDIPEGYSVSREKKERFSLILESASTNQTSMYLCASSSAETDTQYFGPGTRLTVL.

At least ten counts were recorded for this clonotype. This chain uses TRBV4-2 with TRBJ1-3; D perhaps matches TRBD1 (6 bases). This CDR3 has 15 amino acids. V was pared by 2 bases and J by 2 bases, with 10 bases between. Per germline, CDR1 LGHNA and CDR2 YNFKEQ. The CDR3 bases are TGTGCCAGCAGCCAATTGGACAGAGCTGGAAACACCATATATTTT. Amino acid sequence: CASSQLDRAGNTIYF.

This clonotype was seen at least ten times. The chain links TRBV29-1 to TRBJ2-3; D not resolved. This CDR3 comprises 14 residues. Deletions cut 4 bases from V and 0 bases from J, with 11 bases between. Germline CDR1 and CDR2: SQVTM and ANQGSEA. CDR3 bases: TGCAGCGTTGGGTTGGGCAGTAGCACAGATACGCAGTATTTT. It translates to CSVGLGSSTDTQYF.

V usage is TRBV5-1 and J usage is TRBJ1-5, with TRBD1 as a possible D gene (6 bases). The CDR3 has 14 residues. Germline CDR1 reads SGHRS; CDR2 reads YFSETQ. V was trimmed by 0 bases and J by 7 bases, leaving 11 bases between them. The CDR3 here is CASSLEGGRQPQHF. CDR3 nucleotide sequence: TGCGCCAGCAGCTTGGAGGGGGGACGGCAGCCCCAGCATTTT. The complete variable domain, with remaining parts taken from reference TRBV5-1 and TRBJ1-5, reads KAGVTQTPRYLIKTRGQQVTLSCSPISGHRSVSWYQQTPGQGLQFLFEYFSETQRNKGNFPGRFSGRQFSNSRSEMNVSTLELGDSALYLCASSLEGGRQPQHFGDGTRLSIL.

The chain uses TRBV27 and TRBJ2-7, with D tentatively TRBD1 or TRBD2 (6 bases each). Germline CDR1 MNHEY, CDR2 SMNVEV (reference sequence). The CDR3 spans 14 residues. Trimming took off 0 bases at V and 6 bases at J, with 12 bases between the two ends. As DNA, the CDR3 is TGTGCCAGCAGTTTATCTCGGTCGGGGGCCGAGCAGTACTTC. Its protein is CASSLSRSGAEQYF.